This T cell receptor (beta chain) was profiled in a study of shared clonotypes between healthy human individuals (dated by TCRdb to 2020 to 2022). Broadly, across the study: The cohort comprised two women and a few men aged 18 to 49 years. Per donor, three plates each were used for CD4 naive and CD4 memory, two for CD8 naive, and one for CD8 memory. To estimate repertoire size and how much clonotypes are shared between individuals, the study performed deep sequencing of blood TCR repertoires from about 5 healthy adults. To increase sequencing depth and limit assay-specific biases, TCR repertoire library preparation and sequencing were carried out by different laboratories using diverse techniques. Each donor's leukapheresis produced roughly between roughly 0.85 and 10 billion PBMCs. Summary of the overall study and its limitations: Larger estimated clonotype richness was generally found for naive subsets than for memory subsets. Sharing across a few donors was observed for about 5% of naive CD4, about 3.2% of naive CD8, 2% to 2.5% of memory CD4, and roughly 0.43% of memory CD8 clonotypes. Incomplete sequencing was indicated by rarefaction of sorted-subset datasets, despite the large sequencing depth. Sampling was restricted to blood, and TCR repertoires in tissues likely differ from the TCR repertoires found in blood. Pairwise subsampling indicated that sequencing depth was expected to affect the degree of clonotype sharing among donors. Clonotypes shared by all four sorted-subset donors showed higher generation probabilities than non-shared clonotypes. The small number of donors limited the genetic and exposure-history diversity represented.

Using the deep immunoSEQ assay, multiplex PCR amplified TCR CDR3 regions from genomic DNA. For each cell subset, the extracted genomic DNA was distributed evenly across all wells of several immunoSEQ 96-well plates, and each plate served as one replicate. For sorted subsets, each replicate PCR was loaded with about 0.2 ug genomic DNA, equivalent to about 33,000 T cell genomes. Purified libraries were measured with a Qubit 3.0 fluorometer, size-checked on a Bioanalyzer 2100, and measured again with the KAPA Library Quantification kit. Every immunoSEQ 96-well plate was sequenced on a dedicated single-read 150-cycle Illumina NextSeq 550 flow cell. Per the original workflow: Because the immunoSEQ output included only junctional sequences and no quality scores, the filtering could not be the same as the filtering used for full-length reads. Sequences were annotated with PyIR, a Python wrapper for IgBLAST v1.9, using IMGT germline references to assign V/J genes and CDR3. Reads were removed for weak V/J assignments (E-value above 1e-6), missing CDR3, stop codons, out-of-frame junctions, or ambiguous translated residues. A V3J clonotype was defined by an identical inferred V gene, J gene, and CDR3 amino acid sequence. Percentage overlap between repertoires was calculated by dividing the number of shared unique clonotypes by the size of the smaller repertoire. Repertoire richness was assessed with RTK rarefaction, the Chao1 estimator, and Recon v2.1 estimates of unobserved clonotypes. For all TCRbeta clonotypes obtained by the gDNA method from four donors, generation probabilities were computed with OLGA. TCRdb holds this immuneACCESS table with in-frame rearrangements only. Some clones are missing; in checked studies, unresolved V genes explain under half, and the rest has no known cause. For V, J and clone size, that table is used; D and trimming come from the DNA. In this sample the table shows under 700,000 clones, 90% to 95% of which occur a single time. Approximately 0.11% of the sample rests with the top ten.

According to the germline V gene, CDR1 reads SGHRS and CDR2 reads YFSETQ. There are 13 amino acids in the CDR3, from cysteine to phenylalanine inclusive. Of the read, only the CDR3 DNA is kept; its 39 bases are in frame from base 1. Relative to germline, V is 4 bases shorter and J is 1 base shorter, with 8 bases between their ends. CD8 naive samples were obtained by positive selection for CCR7 among CD45RO-negative cells, yielding a CD45RA+CCR7+ population from which TemRA cells were excluded. The donors were healthy, HIV-negative adults who had no recently reported acute infections or vaccinations. Every donor was a Caucasian adult residing in Nashville, Tennessee, USA. Blood was collected by leukapheresis, and PBMCs were isolated by Ficoll-Histopaque density gradient centrifugation and then cryopreserved in liquid nitrogen vapor phase. Purity and quantity of every magnetically sorted T cell population were checked by analytical flow cytometry. From each sorted fraction, genomic DNA was isolated and quantified by UV absorbance on a Nanodrop 2000c.

About this clone itself: What antigen it recognizes has not been identified. No much larger clone exists at a distance of one base, and base qualities are not known.

Sequencing was done on a sample of naive CD8+ T cells sorted from blood. Taken with the paper, the label for cell subset or site translates to: CD45RA+CCR7+. The receptor's source is a woman aged 25 to 39 in good health. The rearrangement joined TRBV5-1 to TRBJ1-1; the D gene remains uncertain. The DNA sequence is as follows: TGCGCCAGCAGCCTTCGGGCGAACACTGAAGCTTTCTTT. It specifies CASSLRANTEAFF.